This T cell receptor (beta chain) was captured by sequencing in a study of PD-L1 blockade in urothelial cancer. Study as a whole: Male sex and bladder-origin urothelial cancer were recorded for about 90% of the roughly 29 patients. Between 0 and 3 prior chemotherapy regimens had been given to patients. The median T cell count in blood samples was about 140,000.

Unmatched junction bases numbered 7, after V lost 1 base and J lost 4 bases. Germline V gives CDR1 SGHNT, CDR2 YYREEE (reference sequence). The CDR3 has 15 residues. Some clones are missing from TCRdb's copy, which holds only in-frame ones; the method was immunoSEQ multiplex PCR. The sample shows 45,000 to 60,000 clones, roughly 87% of them seen only once. It was locally advanced or metastatic urothelial carcinoma that patients had. The chain employs TRBV5-4 and TRBJ1-1; 7 bases are shared with TRBD1. This TCR was recovered from a man aged 55 to 69 with urothelial cancer. The sequences come from PBMCs, collected around atezolizumab (anti-PD-L1) treatment. CDR3 sequence: CASSLPGGRGTEAFF. The DNA of the CDR3 is TGTGCCAGCAGCTTGCCAGGGGGAAGAGGCACTGAAGCTTTCTTT.